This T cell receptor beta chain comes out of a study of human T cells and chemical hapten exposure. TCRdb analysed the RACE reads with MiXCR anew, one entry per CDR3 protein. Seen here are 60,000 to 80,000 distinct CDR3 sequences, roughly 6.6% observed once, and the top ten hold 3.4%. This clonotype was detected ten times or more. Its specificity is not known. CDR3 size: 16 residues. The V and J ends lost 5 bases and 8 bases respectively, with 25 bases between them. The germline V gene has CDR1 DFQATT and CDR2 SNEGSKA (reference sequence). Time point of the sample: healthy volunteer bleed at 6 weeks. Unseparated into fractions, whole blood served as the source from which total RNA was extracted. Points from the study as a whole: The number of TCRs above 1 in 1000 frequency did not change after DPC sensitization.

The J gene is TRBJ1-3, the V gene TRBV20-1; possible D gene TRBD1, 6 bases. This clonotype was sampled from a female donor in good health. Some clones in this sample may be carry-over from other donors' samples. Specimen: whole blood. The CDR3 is CSAPSGGAFPAHTIYF. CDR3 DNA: TGCAGTGCTCCGAGTGGGGGGGCCTTTCCGGCCCACACCATATATTTT.